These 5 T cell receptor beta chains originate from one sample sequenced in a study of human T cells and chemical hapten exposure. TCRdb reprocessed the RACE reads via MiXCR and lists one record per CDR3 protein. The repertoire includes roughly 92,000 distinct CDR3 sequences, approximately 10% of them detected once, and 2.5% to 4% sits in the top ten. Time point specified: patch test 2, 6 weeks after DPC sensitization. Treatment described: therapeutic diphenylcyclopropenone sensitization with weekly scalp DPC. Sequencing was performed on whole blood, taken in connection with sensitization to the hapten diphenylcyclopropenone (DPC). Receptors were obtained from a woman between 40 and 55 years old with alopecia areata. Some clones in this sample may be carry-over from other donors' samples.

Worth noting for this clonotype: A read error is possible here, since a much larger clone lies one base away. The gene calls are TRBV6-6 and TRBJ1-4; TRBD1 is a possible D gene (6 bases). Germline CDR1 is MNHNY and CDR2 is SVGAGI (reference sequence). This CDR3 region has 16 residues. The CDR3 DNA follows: TGTGCCAGCAAGGGGGAGGGAACTGCAACTAATGAAAAACTGTATTTT. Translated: CASKGEGTATNEKLYF.

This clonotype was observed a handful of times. CDR3 residues: CASSLPSGQPQHF. The CDR3 bases are TGTGCCAGCAGCTTACCTAGCGGCCAGCCCCAGCATTTT. The chain recombines TRBV7-2 with TRBJ1-5; no reliable D call. The V gene's germline CDR1 is SGHTA and CDR2 FQGNSA. The V end was cut by 2 bases, the J end by 7 bases, with 9 bases between. The CDR3 extends over 13 amino acids. Complete variable domain (other parts from reference TRBV7-2 and TRBJ1-5): GAGVSQSPSNKVTEKGKDVELRCDPISGHTALYWYRQSLGQGLEFLIYFQGNSAPDKSGLPSDRFSAERTGGSVSTLTIQRTQQEDSAVYLCASSLPSGQPQHFGDGTRLSIL.

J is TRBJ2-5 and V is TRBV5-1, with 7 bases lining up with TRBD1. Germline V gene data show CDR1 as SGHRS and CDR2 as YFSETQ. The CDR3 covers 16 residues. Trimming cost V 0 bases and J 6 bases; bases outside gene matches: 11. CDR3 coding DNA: TGCGCCAGCAGCTTGGATAGTTGGGCAGGGGGAAAGACCCAGTACTTC. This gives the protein CASSLDSWAGGKTQYF.

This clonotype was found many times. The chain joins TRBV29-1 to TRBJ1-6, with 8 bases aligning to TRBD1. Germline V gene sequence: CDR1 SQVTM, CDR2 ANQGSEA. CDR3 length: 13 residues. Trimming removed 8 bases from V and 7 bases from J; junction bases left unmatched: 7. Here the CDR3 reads CSTSQGANSPLHF. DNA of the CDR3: TGCAGCACCTCTCAGGGGGCAAATTCACCCCTCCACTTT.

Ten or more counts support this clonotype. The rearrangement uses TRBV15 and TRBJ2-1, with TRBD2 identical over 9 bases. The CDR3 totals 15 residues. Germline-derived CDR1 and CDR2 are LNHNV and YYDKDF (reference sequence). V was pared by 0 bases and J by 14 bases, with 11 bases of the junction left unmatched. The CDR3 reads CATSRDASGIGTEFF. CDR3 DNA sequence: TGTGCCACCAGCAGAGATGCTAGCGGGATTGGGACGGAGTTCTTC.